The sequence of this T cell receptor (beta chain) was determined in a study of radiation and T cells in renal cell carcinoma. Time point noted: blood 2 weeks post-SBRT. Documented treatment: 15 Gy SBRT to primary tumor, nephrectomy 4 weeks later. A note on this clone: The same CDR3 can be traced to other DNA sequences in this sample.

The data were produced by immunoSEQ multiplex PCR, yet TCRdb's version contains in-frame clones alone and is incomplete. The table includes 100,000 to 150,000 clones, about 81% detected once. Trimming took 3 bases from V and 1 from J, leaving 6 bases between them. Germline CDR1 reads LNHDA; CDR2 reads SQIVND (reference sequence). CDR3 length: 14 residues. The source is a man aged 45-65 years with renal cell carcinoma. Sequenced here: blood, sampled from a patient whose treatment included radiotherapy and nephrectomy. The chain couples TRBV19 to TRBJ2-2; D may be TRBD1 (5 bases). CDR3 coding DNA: TGTGCCAGTAGTATTAGGGGGAACACCGGGGAGCTGTTTTTT. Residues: CASSIRGNTGELFF.